This entry is about one TCR beta chain. These data belong to a study of blood T cell repertoires in COVID-19. About the research overall: The United States, Italy and Spain were the sources of the acute and convalescent COVID-19 samples.

Generated by immunoSEQ multiplex PCR, the TCRdb table keeps only in-frame clones and is missing some. The sample contains roughly 400,000 clones, 88% of which appear only once. Study members were between 18 and 89 years old and lived in approximately 25 US regions. This clonotype was sampled from a woman between 35 and 50 years old with acute COVID-19. The sequencing input was PBMCs or T cells enriched from blood (not recorded which).

CDR3 amino acids: CASRRTGVGNTEAFF. The CDR3 DNA sequence: TGTGCCAGCCGGAGGACAGGGGTTGGGAACACTGAAGCTTTCTTT. The rearrangement links TRBV6-5 to TRBJ1-1; TRBD1 agrees at 9 bases. The CDR3 spans 15 residues. Looked up from germline, CDR1 is MNHEY and CDR2 is SVGAGI. V shed 8 bases, J shed 1 base, and the junction held 8 bases outside the gene matches.